This TCR beta chain was sequenced in a study of spatial heterogeneity in lung cancer. Overall study findings and caveats: Ubiquitous expanded tumor TCRs were observed in blood more at resection than follow-up.

Time point in this sample: sample taken at primary tumor resection. No cell sorting; template was whole RNA from tumor, lung tissue or PBMC. TCRdb re-called the 5' RACE reads through MiXCR, storing one row per CDR3 protein. The sample has about 95,000 distinct CDR3 sequences, approximately 8.2% seen once; the top ten hold about 7%. This clonotype was counted only a few times. The antigen remains undetermined. An end of the junction does not agree with germline; a read error may underlie this. Germline V gives CDR1 SGHRS, CDR2 YFSETQ. The CDR3 is 13 residues long. The clonotype comes from a male donor with early-stage non-small cell lung cancer. This sample comprised PBMCs, obtained at surgery. The V and J genes are TRBV5-1 and TRBJ1-1, with 7 bases identical to TRBD1. The CDR3 sequence is CASTKTGNIEAFF. The CDR3 DNA reads as TGCGCCAGCACCAAGACAGGGAACATTGAAGCTTTCTTT.